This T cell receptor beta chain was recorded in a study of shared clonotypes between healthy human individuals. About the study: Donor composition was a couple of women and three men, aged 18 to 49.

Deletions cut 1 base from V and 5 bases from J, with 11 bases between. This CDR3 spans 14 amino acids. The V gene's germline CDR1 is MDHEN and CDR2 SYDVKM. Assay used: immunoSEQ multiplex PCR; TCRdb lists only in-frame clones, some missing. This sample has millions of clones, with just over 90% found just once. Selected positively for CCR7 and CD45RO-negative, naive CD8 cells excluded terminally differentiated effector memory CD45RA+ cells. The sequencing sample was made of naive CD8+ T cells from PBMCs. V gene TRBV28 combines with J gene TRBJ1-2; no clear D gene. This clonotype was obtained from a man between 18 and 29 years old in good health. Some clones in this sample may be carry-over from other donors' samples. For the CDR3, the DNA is TGTGCCAGCAGTTTATACAACGCCGAGTATGGCTACACCTTC. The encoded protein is CASSLYNAEYGYTF.